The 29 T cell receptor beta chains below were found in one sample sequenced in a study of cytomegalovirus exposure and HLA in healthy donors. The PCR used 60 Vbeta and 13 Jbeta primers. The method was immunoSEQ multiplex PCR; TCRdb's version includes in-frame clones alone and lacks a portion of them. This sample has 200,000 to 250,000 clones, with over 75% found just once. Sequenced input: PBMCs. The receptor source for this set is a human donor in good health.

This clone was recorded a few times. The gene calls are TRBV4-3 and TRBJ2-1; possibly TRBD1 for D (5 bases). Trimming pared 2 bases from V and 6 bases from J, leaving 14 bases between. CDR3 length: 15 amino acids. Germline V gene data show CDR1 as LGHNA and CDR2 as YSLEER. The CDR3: CASSQRLITGNEQFF. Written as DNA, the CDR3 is TGCGCCAGCAGCCAACGACTTATTACAGGCAATGAGCAGTTCTTC.

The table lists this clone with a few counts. CDR3 amino acids: CASSYRGGRFADTQYF. CDR3 bases: TGTGCCAGCAGCTACCGGGGGGGGAGGTTCGCAGATACGCAGTATTTT. This chain links TRBV7-3 with TRBJ2-3, with TRBD2 identical over 8 bases. This CDR3 region has 16 residues. Germline V gene sequence: CDR1 SGHTA, CDR2 FQGTGA. J lost 4 bases, V lost 4 bases, and 10 bases had no gene match. Using reference TRBV7-3 and TRBJ2-3 for the parts outside the CDR3, the full variable domain is GAGVSQTPSNKVTEKGKYVELRCDPISGHTALYWYRQSLGQGPEFLIYFQGTGAADDSGLPNDRFFAVRPEGSVSTLKIQRTERGDSAVYLCASSYRGGRFADTQYFGPGTRLTVL.

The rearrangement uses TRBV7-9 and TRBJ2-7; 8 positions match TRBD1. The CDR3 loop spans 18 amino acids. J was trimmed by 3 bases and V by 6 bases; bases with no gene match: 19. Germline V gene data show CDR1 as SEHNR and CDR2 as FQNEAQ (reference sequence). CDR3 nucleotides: TGTGCCAGCAGTCTCTGGCCCTCTGGAGGAGACAGGGGCTACGAGCAGTACTTC. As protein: CASSLWPSGGDRGYEQYF. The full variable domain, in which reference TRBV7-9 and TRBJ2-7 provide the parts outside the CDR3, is DTGVSQNPRHKITKRGQNVTFRCDPISEHNRLYWYRQTLGQGPEFLTYFQNEAQLEKSRLLSDRFSAERPKGSFSTLEIQRTEQGDSAMYLCASSLWPSGGDRGYEQYFGPGTRLTVT.

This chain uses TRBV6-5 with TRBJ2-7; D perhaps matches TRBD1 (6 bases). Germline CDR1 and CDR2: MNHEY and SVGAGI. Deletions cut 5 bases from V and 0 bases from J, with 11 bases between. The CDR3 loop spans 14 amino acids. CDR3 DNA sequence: TGTGCCAGCAGTGACAGGACAGACTCCTACGAGCAGTACTTC. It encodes CASSDRTDSYEQYF.

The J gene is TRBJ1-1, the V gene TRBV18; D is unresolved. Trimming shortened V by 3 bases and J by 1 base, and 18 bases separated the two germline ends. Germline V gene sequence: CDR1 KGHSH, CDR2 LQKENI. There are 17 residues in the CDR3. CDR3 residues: CASSPSTLSGRNTEAFF. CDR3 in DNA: TGTGCCAGCTCACCGTCTACTTTATCCGGGAGGAACACTGAAGCTTTCTTT.

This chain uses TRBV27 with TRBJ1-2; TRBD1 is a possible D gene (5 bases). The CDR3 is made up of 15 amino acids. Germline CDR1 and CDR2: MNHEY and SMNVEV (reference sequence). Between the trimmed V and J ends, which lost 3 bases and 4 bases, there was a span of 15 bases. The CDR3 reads CASSFTPTAIYGYTF. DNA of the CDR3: TGTGCCAGCAGTTTTACCCCGACAGCTATCTATGGCTACACCTTC.

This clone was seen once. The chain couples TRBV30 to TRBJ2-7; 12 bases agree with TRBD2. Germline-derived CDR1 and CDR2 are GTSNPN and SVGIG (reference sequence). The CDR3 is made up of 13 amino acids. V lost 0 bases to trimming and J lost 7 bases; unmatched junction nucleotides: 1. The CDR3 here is CAWSVTSGSEQYF. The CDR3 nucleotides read TGTGCCTGGAGTGTGACTAGCGGGAGTGAGCAGTACTTC.

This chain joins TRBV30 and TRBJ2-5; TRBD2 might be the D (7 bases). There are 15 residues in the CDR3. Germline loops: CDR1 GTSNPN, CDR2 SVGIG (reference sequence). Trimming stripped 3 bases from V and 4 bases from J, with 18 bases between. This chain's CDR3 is CAWSPGGLALETQYF. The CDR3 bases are TGTGCCTGGAGCCCGGGGGGCCTAGCTTTAGAGACCCAGTACTTC.

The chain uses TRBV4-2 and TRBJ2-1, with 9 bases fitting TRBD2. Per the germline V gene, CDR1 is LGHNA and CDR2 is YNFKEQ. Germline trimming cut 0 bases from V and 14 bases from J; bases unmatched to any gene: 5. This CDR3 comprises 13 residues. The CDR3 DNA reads TGTGCCAGCAGCCAAGATCCAGCGGGGGGTGAGTTCTTC. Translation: CASSQDPAGGEFF.

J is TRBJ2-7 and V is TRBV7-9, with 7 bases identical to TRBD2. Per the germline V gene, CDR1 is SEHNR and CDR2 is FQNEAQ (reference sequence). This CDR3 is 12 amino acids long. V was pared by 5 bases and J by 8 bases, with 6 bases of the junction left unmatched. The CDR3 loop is CASSRGEYQQYF. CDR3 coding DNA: TGTGCCAGCAGCCGGGGGGAGTATCAGCAGTACTTC.

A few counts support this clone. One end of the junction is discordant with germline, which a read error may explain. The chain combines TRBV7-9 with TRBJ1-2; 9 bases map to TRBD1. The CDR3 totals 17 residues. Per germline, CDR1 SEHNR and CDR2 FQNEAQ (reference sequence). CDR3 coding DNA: TGTTCCAGCAGCTCTTGGGGCAGACTGACAGGGGGCTATGGCTACACCTTC. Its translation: CSSSSWGRLTGGYGYTF.

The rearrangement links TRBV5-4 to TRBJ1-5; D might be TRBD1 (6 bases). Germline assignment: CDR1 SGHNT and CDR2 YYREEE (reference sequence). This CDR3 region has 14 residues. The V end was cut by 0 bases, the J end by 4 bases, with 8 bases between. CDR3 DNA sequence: TGTGCCAGCAGCTTGGATCAGGGGAATCAGCCCCAGCATTTT. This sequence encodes CASSLDQGNQPQHF.

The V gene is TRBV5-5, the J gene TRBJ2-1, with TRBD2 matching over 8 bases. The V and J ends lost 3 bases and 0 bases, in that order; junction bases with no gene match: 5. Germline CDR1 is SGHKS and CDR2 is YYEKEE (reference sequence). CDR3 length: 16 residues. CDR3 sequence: CASSSLAGSSYNEQFF. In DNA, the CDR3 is TGTGCCAGCAGCTCCCTAGCGGGCAGCTCCTACAATGAGCAGTTCTTC.

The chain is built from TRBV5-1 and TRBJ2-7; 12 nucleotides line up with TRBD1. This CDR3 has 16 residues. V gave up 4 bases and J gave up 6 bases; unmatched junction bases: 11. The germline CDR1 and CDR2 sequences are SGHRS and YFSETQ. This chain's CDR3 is CASSAYPGQGAPEQYF. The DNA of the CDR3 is TGCGCCAGCAGCGCCTACCCGGGACAGGGGGCTCCCGAGCAGTACTTC.

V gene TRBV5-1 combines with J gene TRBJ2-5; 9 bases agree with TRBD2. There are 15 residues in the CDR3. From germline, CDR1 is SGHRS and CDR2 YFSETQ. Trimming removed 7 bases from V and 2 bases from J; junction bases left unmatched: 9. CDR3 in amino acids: CASRTLAGPQETQYF. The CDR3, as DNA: TGCGCCAGCCGGACACTAGCGGGTCCACAAGAGACCCAGTACTTC.

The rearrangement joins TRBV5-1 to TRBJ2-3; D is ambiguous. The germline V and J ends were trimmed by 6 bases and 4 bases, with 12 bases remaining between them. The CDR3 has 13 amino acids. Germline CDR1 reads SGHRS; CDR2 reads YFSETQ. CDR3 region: CASNLLMADTQYF. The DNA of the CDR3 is TGCGCCAGCAACTTACTTATGGCAGATACGCAGTATTTT.

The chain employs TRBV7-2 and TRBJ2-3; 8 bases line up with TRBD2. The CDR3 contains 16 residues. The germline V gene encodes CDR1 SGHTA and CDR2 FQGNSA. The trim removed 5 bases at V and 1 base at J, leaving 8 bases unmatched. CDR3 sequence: CASSRTETSGTDTQYF. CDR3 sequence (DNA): TGTGCCAGCAGCAGAACCGAGACTAGCGGCACAGATACGCAGTATTTT.

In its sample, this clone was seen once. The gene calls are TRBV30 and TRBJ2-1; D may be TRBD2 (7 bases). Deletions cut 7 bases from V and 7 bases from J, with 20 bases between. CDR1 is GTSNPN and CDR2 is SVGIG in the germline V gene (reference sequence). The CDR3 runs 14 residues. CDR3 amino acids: CAYRGAGAENEQFF. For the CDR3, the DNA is TGTGCCTACCGGGGGGCGGGAGCGGAGAATGAGCAGTTCTTC.

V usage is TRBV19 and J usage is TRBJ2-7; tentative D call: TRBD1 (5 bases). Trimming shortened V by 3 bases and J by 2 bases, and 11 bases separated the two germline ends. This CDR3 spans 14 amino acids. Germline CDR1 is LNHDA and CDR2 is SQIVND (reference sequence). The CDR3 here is CASSIQGRAYEQYF. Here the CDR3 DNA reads TGTGCCAGTAGTATTCAGGGCAGAGCCTACGAGCAGTACTTC.

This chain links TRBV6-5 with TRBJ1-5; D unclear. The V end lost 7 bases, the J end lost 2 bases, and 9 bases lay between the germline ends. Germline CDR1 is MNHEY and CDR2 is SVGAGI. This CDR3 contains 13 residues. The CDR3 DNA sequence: TGTGCCAGCACTAGTCAGCGCAATCAGCCCCAGCATTTT. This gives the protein CASTSQRNQPQHF.

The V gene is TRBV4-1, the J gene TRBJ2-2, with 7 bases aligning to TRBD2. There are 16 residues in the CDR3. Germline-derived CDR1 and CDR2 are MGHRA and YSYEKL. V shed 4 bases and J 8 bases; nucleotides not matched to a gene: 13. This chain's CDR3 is CASSLKGNGGGGELFF. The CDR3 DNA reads TGCGCCAGCAGCCTGAAGGGGAATGGGGGAGGGGGGGAGCTGTTTTTT.

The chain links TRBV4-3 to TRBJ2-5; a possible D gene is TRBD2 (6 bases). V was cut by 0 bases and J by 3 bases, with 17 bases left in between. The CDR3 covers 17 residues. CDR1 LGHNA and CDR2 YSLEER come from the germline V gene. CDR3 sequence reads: CASSQDHFVREEETQYF. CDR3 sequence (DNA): TGCGCCAGCAGCCAAGATCATTTCGTCAGGGAGGAAGAGACCCAGTACTTC.

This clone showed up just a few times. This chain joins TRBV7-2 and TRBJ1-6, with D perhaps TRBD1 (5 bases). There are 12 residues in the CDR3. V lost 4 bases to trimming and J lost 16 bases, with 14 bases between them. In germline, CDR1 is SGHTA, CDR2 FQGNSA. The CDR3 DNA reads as TGTGCCAGCAGCTCATCTCTAAGGACACTCCACTTT. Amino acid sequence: CASSSSLRTLHF.

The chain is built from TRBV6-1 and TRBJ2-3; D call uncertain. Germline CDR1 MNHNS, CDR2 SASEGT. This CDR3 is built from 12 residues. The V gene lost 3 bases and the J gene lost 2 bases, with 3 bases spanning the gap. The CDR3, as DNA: TGTGCCAGCAGTGACCACACAGATACGCAGTATTTT. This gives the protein CASSDHTDTQYF.

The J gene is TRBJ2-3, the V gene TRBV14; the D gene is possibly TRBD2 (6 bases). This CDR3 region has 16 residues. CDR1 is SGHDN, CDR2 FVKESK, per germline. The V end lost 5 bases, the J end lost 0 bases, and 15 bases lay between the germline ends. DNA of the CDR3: TGTGCCAGCAGCGTCCTGGGGGGTGCTAGCACAGATACGCAGTATTTT. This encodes CASSVLGGASTDTQYF.

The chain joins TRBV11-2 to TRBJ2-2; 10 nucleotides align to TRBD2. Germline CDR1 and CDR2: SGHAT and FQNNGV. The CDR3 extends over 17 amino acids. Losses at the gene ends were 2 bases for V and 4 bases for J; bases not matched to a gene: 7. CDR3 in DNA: TGTGCCAGCAGCTTAAATCATCTAGCGGGAGCCACCGGGGAGCTGTTTTTT. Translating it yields CASSLNHLAGATGELFF. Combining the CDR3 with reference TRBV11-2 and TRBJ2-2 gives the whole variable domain EAGVAQSPRYKIIEKRQSVAFWCNPISGHATLYWYQQILGQGPKLLIQFQNNGVVDDSQLPKDRFSAERLKGVDSTLKIQPAKLEDSAVYLCASSLNHLAGATGELFFGEGSRLTVL.

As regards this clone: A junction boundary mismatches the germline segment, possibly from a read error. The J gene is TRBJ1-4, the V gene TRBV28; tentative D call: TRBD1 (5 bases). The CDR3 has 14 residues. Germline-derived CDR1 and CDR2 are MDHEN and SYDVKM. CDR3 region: CASSLFSSGESRGF. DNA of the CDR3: TGTGCCAGCAGTTTATTTAGTTCGGGGGAATCCAGAGGGTTT.

This chain's CDR3 is CAIPSITNTGELFF. The CDR3 DNA is TGTGCCATCCCTAGTATCACGAACACCGGGGAGCTGTTTTTT. The chain uses TRBV15 and TRBJ2-2; no definite D call. Trimming removed 10 bases from V and 0 bases from J, with 12 bases in between. The CDR3 extends over 14 amino acids. Germline V gene lookup returns CDR1 LNHNV and CDR2 YYDKDF (reference sequence).

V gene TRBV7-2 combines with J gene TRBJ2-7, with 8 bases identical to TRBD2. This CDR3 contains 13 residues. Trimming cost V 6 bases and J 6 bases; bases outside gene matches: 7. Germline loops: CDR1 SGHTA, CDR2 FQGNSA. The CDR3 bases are TGTGCCAGCAGACGAGCGGGAGTTAGCGAGCAGTACTTC. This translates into CASRRAGVSEQYF. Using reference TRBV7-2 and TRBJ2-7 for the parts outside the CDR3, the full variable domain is GAGVSQSPSNKVTEKGKDVELRCDPISGHTALYWYRQSLGQGLEFLIYFQGNSAPDKSGLPSDRFSAERTGGSVSTLTIQRTQQEDSAVYLCASRRAGVSEQYFGPGTRLTVT.